This TCR beta chain stems from a study of blood T cell repertoires in COVID-19. Per the germline V gene, CDR1 is KGHSH and CDR2 is LQKENI. The CDR3 consists of 17 residues. Trimming cost V 0 bases and J 0 bases, with 11 bases left between them. Assay: immunoSEQ multiplex PCR; the TCRdb copy retains only in-frame clones and omits some. The sample holds hundreds of thousands of clones, around 87% seen once. This study enrolled people aged about 18 to 95 from about two dozen US geographic areas. Sample: PBMCs or T cells enriched from blood (not recorded which). The sequence was collected from a woman aged 18-29 years with acute COVID-19. The chain has TRBV18 and TRBJ2-2; D gene unclear. Written as DNA, the CDR3 is TGTGCCAGCTCACCACCAGGCCGGAGCACGAACACCGGGGAGCTGTTTTTT. It yields the protein CASSPPGRSTNTGELFF. The full variable domain, completed using reference TRBV18 and TRBJ2-2, is NAGVMQNPRHLVRRRGQEARLRCSPMKGHSHVYWYRQLPEEGLKFMVYLQKENIIDESGMPKERFSAEFPKEGPSILRIQQVVRGDSAAYFCASSPPGRSTNTGELFFGEGSRLTVL.